The T cell receptor (beta chain) described here comes from a study of identical twins. Healthy Caucasians were all of the donors. Findings and caveats of the study: Insertions were reduced in abundant cord blood beta clonotypes but not in memory repertoires.

In its sample, this clonotype was seen a few times. What it recognizes is unknown. TCRdb processed the 5' RACE reads anew with MiXCR; each CDR3 protein has one entry. The sample carries approximately 190,000 distinct CDR3 sequences, 15% recorded once. These sequences were also reported in another study, on T cells expressing NK-cell markers. That work states: Eight donors were sequenced, seven testing HCMV-seropositive and one testing seronegative.

The specimen was CD8+ T cells sorted from blood. The TCR comes from a woman aged 18-29 years in good health.

Here the CDR3 reads CASSPQGESQYF. The CDR3, as DNA: TGTGCCAGCAGCCCCCAGGGGGAGTCGCAGTATTTT. The gene calls are TRBV12-3 or TRBV12-4 and TRBJ2-3; 7 nucleotides match TRBD1. Trimming removed 6 bases from V and 10 bases from J; junction bases left unmatched: 7. CDR3 size: 12 residues.